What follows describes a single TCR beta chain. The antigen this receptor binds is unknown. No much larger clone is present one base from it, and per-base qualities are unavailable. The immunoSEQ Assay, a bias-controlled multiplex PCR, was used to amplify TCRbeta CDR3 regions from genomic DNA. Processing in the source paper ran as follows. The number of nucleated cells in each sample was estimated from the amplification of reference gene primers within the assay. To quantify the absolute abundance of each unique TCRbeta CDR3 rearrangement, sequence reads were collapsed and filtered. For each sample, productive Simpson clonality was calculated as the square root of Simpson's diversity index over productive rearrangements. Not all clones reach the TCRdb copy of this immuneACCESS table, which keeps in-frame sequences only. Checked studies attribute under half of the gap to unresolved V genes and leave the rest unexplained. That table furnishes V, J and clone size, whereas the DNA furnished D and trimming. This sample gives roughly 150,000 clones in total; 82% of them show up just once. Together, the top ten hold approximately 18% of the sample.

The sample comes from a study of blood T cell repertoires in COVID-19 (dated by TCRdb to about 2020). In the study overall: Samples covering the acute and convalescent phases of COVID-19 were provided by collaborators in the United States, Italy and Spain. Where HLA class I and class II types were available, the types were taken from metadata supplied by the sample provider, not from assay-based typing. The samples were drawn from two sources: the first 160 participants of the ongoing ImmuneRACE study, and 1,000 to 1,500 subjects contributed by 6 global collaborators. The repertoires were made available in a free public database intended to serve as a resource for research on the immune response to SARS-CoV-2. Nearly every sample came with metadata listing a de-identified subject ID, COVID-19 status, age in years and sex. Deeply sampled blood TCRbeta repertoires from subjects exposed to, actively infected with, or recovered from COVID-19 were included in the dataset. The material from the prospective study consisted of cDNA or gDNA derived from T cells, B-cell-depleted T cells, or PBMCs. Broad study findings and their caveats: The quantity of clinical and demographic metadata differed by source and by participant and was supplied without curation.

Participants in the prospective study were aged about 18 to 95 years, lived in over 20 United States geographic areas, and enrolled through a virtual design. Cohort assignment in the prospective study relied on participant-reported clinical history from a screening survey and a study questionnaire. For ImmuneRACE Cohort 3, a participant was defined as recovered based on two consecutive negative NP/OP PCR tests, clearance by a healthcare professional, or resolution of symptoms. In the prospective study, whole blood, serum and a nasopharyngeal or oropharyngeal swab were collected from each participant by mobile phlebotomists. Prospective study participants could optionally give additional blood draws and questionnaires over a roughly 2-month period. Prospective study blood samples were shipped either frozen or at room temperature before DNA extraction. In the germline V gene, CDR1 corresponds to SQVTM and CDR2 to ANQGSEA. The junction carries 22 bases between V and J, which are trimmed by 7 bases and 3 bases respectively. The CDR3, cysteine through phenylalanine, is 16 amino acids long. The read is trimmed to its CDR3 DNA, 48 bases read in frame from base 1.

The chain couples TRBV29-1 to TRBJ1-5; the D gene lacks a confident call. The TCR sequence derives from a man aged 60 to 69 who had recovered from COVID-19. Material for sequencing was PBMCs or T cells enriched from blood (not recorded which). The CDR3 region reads CSAVVGGWENNQPQHF. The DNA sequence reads TGCAGCGCTGTCGTAGGCGGGTGGGAAAACAATCAGCCCCAGCATTTT.